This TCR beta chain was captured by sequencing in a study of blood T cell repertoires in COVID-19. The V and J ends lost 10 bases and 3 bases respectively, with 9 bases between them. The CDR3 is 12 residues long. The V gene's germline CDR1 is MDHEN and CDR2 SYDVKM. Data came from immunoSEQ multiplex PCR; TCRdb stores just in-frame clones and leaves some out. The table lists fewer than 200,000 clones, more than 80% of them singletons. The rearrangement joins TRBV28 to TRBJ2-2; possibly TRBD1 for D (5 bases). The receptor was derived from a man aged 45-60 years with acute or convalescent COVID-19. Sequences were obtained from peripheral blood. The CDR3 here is CAIAGYTGELFF. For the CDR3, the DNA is TGTGCCATCGCAGGGTACACCGGGGAGCTGTTTTTT.